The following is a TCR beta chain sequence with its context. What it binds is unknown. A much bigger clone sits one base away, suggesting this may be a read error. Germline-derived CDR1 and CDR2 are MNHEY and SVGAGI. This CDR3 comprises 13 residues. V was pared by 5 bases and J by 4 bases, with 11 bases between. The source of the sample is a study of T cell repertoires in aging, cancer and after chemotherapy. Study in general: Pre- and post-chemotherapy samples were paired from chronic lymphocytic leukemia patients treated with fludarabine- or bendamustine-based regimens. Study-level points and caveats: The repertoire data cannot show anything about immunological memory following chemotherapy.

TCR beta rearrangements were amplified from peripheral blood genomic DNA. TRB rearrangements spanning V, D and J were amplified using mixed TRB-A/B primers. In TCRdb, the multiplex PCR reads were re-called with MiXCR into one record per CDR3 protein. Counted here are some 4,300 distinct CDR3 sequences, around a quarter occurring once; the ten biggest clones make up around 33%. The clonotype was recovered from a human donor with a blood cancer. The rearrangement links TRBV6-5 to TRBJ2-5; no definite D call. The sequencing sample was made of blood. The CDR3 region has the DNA TGTGCCAGCAGTCGCGCCAGGAGAGAGACCCAGTACTTC. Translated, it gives CASSRARRETQYF.